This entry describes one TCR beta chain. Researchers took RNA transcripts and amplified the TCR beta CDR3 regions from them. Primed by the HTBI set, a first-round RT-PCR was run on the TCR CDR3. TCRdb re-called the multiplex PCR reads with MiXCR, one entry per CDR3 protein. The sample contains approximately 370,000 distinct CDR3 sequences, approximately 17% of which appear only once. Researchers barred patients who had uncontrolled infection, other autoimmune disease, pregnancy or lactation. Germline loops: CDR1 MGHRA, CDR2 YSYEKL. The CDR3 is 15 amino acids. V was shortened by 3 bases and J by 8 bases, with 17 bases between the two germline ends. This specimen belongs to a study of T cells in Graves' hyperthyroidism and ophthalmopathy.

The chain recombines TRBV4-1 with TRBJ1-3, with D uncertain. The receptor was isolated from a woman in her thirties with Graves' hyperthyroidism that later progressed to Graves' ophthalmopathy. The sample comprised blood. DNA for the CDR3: TGCGCCAGCAGCCAGAACCTAGGAGTGGGGTACACCATATATTTT. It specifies CASSQNLGVGYTIYF.